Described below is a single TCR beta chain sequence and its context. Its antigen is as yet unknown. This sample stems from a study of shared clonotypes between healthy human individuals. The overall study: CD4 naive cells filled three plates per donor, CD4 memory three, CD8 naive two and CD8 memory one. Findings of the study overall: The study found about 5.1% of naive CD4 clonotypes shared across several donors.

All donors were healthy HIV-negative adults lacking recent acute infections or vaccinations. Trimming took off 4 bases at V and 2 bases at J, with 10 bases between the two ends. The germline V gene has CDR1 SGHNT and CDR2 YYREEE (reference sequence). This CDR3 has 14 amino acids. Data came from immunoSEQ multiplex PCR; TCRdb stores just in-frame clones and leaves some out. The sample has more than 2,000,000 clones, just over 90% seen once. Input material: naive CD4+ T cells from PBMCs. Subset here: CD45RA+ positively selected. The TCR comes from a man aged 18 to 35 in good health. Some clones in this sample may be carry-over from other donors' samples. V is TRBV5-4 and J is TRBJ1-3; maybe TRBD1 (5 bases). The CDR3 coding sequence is TGTGCCAGCAGCGCCGGGGGAGCTGGAAACACCATATATTTT. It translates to CASSAGGAGNTIYF.